This entry features one TCR beta chain sequence. Its antigen is not known. These data originate in a study of CD8 T cells in Susac syndrome. The ends were cut back, 1 base at V and 4 bases at J, with 8 bases in the middle. Germline V CDR1 and CDR2: SGHRS, YFSETQ. The CDR3 has 13 residues. Random hexamers primed reverse transcription of about 0.5 to 1 ug RNA. Coverage of TCR beta CDR3 amplification by immunoSEQ multiplex PCR extended to 54 Vbeta and 13 Jbeta. TCRdb called the immunoSEQ multiplex PCR reads again in MiXCR, with one record for every CDR3 protein. The sample lists some 240,000 distinct CDR3 sequences, 95% to 97% occurring once. Findings and limits, study-wide: The study acknowledged a relatively small number of individuals in its TCR sequencing and HLA analysis.

Sequencing targeted TCR beta in blood CD8+ and CD4+ T cells. The TCR was taken from a human donor with Susac syndrome. The sample consisted of CD4+ T cells from PBMCs. The chain recombines TRBV5-1 with TRBJ1-2; D not resolved. The CDR3 DNA reads as TGCGCCAGCAGCTTGCGGCAGGTCTATGGCTACACCTTC. As protein: CASSLRQVYGYTF.